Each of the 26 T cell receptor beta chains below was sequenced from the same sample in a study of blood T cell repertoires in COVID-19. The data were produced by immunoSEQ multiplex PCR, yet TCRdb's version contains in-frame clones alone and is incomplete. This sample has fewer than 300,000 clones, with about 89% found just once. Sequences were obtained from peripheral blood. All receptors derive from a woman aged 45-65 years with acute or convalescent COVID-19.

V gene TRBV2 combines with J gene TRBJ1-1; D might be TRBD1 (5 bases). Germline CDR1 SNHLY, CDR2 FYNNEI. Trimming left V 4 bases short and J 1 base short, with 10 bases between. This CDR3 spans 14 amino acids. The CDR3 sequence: CASSAGTKNTEAFF. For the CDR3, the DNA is TGTGCCAGCAGTGCCGGGACTAAGAACACTGAAGCTTTCTTT.

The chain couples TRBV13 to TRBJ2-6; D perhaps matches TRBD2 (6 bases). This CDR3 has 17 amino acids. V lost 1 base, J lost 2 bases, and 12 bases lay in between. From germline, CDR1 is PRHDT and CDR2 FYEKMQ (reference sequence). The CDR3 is CASSLDGRGPGANVLTF. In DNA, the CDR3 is TGTGCCAGCAGCTTAGACGGGCGGGGACCTGGGGCCAACGTCCTGACTTTC.

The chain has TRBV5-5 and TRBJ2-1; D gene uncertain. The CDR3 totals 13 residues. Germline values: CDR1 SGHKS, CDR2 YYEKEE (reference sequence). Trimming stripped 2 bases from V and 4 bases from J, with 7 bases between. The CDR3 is CASSFGRYNEQFF. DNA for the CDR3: TGTGCCAGCAGCTTCGGTCGGTACAATGAGCAGTTCTTC.

CDR3: CASSSQGYEQYF. Here the CDR3 DNA reads TGTGCCAGCAGTTCGCAGGGTTACGAGCAGTACTTC. The chain joins TRBV6-5 to TRBJ2-7, with TRBD1 as a possible D gene (5 bases). CDR3 length: 12 residues. Germline V CDR1 and CDR2: MNHEY, SVGAGI. Trimming removed 4 bases at V and 4 bases at J, with 8 bases between.

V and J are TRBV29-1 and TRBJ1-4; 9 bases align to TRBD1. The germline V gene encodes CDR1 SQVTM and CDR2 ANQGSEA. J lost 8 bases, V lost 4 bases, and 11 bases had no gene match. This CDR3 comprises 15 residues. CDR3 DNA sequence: TGCAGCGTTGGGGGATCGGGACAGGGCCTCGAAAAACTGTTTTTT. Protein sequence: CSVGGSGQGLEKLFF. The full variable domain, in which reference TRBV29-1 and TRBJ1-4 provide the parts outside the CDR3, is SAVISQKPSRDICQRGTSLTIQCQVDSQVTMMFWYRQQPGQSLTLIATANQGSEATYESGFVIDKFPISRPNLTFSTLTVSNMSPEDSSIYLCSVGGSGQGLEKLFFGSGTQLSVL.

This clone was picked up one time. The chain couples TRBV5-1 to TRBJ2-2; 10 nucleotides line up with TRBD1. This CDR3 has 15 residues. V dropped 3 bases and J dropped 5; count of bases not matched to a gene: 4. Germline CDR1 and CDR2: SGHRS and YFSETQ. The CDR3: CASSWDRGGTGELFF. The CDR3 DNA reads TGCGCCAGCAGCTGGGACAGGGGAGGGACCGGGGAGCTGTTTTTT.

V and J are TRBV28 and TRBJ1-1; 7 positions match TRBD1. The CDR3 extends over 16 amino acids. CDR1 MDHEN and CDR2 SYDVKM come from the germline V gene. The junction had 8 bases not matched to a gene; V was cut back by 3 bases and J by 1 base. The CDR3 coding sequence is TGTGCCAGCAGTTTGAGTTCCACAGGGGAGAACACTGAAGCTTTCTTT. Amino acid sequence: CASSLSSTGENTEAFF.

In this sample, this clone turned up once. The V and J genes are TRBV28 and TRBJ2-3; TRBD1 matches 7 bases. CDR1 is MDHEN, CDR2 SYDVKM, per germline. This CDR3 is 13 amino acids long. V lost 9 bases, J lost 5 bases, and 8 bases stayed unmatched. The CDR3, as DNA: TGTGCCAGAGGACAGGAGATTCGAGATACGCAGTATTTT. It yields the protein CARGQEIRDTQYF.

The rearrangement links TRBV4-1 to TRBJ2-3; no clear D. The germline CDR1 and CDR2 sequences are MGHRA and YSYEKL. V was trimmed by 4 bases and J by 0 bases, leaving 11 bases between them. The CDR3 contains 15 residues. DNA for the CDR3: TGCGCCAGCAGCCCTACTAAATTTAGCACAGATACGCAGTATTTT. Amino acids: CASSPTKFSTDTQYF.

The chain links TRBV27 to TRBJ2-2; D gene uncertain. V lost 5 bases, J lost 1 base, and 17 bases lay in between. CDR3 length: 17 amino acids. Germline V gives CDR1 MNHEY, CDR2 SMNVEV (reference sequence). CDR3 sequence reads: CASSQNQRLENTGELFF. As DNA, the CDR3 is TGTGCCAGCAGTCAAAATCAGAGGTTAGAGAACACCGGGGAGCTGTTTTTT.

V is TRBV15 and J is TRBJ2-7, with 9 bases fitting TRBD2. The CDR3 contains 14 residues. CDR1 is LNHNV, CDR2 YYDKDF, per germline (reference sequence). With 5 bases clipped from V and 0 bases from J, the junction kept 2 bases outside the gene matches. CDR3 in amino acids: CATSYSGSSYEQYF. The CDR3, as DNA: TGTGCCACCAGCTATAGCGGGAGCTCCTACGAGCAGTACTTC.

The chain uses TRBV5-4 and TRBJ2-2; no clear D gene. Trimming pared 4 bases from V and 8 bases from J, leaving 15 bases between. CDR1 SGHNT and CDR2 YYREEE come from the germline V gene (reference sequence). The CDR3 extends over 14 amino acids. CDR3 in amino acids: CASSLGSGTGELFF. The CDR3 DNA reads TGTGCCAGCAGCCTGGGATCTGGTACTGGGGAGCTGTTTTTT.

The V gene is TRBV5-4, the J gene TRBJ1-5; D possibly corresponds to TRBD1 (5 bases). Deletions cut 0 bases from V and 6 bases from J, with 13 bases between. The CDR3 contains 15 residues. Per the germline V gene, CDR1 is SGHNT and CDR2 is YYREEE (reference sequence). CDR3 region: CASSLDGGAGQPQHF. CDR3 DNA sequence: TGTGCCAGCAGCTTGGATGGAGGGGCAGGTCAGCCCCAGCATTTT.

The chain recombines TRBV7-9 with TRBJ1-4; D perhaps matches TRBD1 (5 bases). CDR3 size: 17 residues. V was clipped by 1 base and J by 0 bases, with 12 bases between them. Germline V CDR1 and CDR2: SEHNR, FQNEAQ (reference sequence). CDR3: CASSLDPGIATNEKLFF. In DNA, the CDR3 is TGTGCCAGCAGCTTAGATCCAGGGATTGCAACTAATGAAAAACTGTTTTTT. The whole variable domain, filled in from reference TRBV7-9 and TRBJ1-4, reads DTGVSQNPRHKITKRGQNVTFRCDPISEHNRLYWYRQTLGQGPEFLTYFQNEAQLEKSRLLSDRFSAERPKGSFSTLEIQRTEQGDSAMYLCASSLDPGIATNEKLFFGSGTQLSVL.

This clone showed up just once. The CDR3 coding sequence is TGTGCCAGCAGCCGACTCGACTGGCAAGAGACCCAGTACTTC. Encoded protein: CASSRLDWQETQYF. The J gene is TRBJ2-5, the V gene TRBV5-6; the D is unclear. The CDR3 loop spans 14 amino acids. Germline lookup yields CDR1 SGHDT and CDR2 YYEEEE. V was clipped by 4 bases and J by 2 bases, with 12 bases between them.

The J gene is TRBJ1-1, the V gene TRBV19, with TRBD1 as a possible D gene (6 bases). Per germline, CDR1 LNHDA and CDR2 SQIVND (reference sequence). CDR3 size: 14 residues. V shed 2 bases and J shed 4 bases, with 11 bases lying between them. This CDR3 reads CASSIMDRSTEAFF. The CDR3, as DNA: TGTGCCAGTAGTATAATGGACAGAAGCACTGAAGCTTTCTTT.

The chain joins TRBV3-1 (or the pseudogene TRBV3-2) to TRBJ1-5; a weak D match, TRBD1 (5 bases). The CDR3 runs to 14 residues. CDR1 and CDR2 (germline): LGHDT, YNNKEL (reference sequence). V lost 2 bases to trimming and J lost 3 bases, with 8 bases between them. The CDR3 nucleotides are TGTGCCAGCAGCCAACGACAGAACAATCAGCCCCAGCATTTT. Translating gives CASSQRQNNQPQHF.

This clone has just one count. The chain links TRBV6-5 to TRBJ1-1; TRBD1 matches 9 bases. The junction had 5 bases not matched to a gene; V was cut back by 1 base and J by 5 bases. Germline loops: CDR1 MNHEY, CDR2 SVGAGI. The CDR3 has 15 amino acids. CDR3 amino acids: CASSYWDRAQTEAFF. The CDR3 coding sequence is TGTGCCAGCAGTTACTGGGACAGGGCTCAAACTGAAGCTTTCTTT.

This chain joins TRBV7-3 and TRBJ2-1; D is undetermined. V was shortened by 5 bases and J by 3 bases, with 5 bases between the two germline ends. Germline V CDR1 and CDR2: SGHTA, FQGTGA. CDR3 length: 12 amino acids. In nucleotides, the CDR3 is TGTGCCAGCAGCCTAGGCTACAATGAGCAGTTCTTC. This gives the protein CASSLGYNEQFF.

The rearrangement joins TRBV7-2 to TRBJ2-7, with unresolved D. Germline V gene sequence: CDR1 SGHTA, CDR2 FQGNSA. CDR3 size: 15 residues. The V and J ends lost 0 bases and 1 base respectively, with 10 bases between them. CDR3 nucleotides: TGTGCCAGCAGCTTAGCGGTTAGTTCGTCCTACGAGCAGTACTTC. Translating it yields CASSLAVSSSYEQYF.

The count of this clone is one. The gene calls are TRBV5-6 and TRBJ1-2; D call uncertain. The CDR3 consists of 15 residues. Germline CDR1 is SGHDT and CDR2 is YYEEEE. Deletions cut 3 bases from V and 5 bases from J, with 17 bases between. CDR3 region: CASSYIPEPRYGYTF. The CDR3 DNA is TGTGCCAGCAGCTACATTCCAGAACCGCGGTATGGCTACACCTTC.

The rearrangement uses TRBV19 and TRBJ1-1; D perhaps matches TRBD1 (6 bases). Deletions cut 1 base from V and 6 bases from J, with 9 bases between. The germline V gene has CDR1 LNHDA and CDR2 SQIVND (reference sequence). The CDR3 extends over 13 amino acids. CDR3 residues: CASSIAGQSEAFF. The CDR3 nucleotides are TGTGCCAGTAGTATAGCCGGACAGTCTGAAGCTTTCTTT.

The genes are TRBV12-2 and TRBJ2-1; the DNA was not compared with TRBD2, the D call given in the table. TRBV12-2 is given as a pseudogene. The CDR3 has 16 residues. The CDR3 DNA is TGTGCAAGTCGCTTAGTAGGGACTAGCGGGAATGTTGAGCAGTTCTTC. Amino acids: CASRLVGTSGNVEQFF.

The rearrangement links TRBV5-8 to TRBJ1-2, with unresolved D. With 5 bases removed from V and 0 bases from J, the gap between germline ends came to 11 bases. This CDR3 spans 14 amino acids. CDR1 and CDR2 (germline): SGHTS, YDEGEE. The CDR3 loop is CASSTRIANYGYTF. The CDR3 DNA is TGTGCCAGCAGTACCAGGATCGCTAACTATGGCTACACCTTC. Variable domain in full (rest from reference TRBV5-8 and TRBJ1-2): EAGVTQSPTHLIKTRGQQATLRCSPISGHTSVYWYQQALGLGLQFLLWYDEGEERNRGNFPPRFSGRQFPNYSSELNVNALELEDSALYLCASSTRIANYGYTFGSGTRLTVV.

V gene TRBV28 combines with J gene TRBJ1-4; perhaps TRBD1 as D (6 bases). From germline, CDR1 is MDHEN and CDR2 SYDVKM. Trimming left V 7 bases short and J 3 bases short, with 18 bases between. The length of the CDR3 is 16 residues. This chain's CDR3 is CASNNPRDIPNEKLFF. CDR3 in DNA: TGTGCCAGCAACAACCCCCGGGACATCCCTAATGAAAAACTGTTTTTT.

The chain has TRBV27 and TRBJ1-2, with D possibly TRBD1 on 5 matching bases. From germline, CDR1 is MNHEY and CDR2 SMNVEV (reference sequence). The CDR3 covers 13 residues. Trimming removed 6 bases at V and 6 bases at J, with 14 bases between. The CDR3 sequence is CASRGAGVDGYTF. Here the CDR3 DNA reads TGTGCCAGCAGAGGGGCCGGAGTGGATGGCTACACCTTC.